Listed below are T cell receptor beta chains from one sample, sequenced in a study of T cell responses to AZD1222 COVID-19 vaccine. Produced via immunoSEQ multiplex PCR; TCRdb's table is partial and in-frame only. The data contain some 190,000 clones, 80% to 95% of them singletons. Sequenced here: peripheral blood, sampled 28 days after the second AZD1222 dose. The receptors here all came from an adult who received the AZD1222 COVID-19 vaccine. The CDR3 runs from the conserved cysteine through the conserved F or W. D genes are given only for firm matches. The size entry is marked missing in some rows and otherwise reads once, few, many or a size class.

NA,NA,TRBJ1-1,TRBV2,CASSERGGNTEAFF,TGTGCCAGCAGTGAGAGGGGAGGGAACACTGAAGCTTTCTTT
NA,NA,TRBJ2-4,TRBV19,CASSRDRLAKNIQYF,TGTGCCAGTAGTAGAGACAGGTTAGCCAAAAACATTCAGTACTTC
few,TRBD1,TRBJ2-2,TRBV11-2,CASSLPGVQTGVNTGELFF,TGTGCCAGCAGCCTTCCAGGAGTCCAAACAGGGGTGAACACCGGGGAGCTGTTTTTT
NA,TRBD2,TRBJ2-7,TRBV20-1,CSASAGRGYEQYF,TGCAGTGCTAGTGCCGGGAGGGGCTACGAGCAGTACTTC
NA,TRBD1,TRBJ1-5,TRBV27,CASSFGQGGQPQHF,TGTGCCAGCAGTTTTGGACAGGGCGGTCAGCCCCAGCATTTT
once,NA,TRBJ1-1,TRBV5-1,CASSLRGSPNTEAFF,TGCGCCAGCAGCTTGCGTGGCAGTCCGAACACTGAAGCTTTCTTT
NA,NA,TRBJ2-7,TRBV23-1,CASSQRSLEQYF,TGCGCCAGCAGTCAAAGGTCCCTTGAGCAGTACTTC
many,TRBD1,TRBJ2-7,TRBV25-1,CASSESQGDSYEQYF,TGTGCCAGCAGTGAATCACAGGGGGACTCCTACGAGCAGTACTTC
NA,TRBD2,TRBJ2-7,TRBV6-5,CASSYGLAGVYEQYF,TGTGCCAGCAGTTACGGACTAGCGGGAGTCTACGAGCAGTACTTC
once,TRBD2,TRBJ2-1,TRBV5-5,CASRTRLAAYNEQFF,TGTGCCAGCAGGACCCGACTAGCGGCCTACAATGAGCAGTTCTTC
NA,TRBD1,TRBJ2-3,TRBV6-6,CASSPQDRGPGDTQYF,TGTGCCAGCAGTCCCCAGGACAGGGGGCCGGGAGATACGCAGTATTTT
once,TRBD1,TRBJ1-3,TRBV28,CASSSPTGDSGNTIYF,TGTGCCAGCAGTTCTCCAACAGGGGACTCTGGAAACACCATATATTTT
NA,NA,TRBJ1-1,TRBV11-2,CASSLVWDPPNTEAFF,TGTGCCAGCAGCTTAGTTTGGGACCCACCGAACACTGAAGCTTTCTTT
NA,NA,TRBJ1-5,TRBV6-2/TRBV6-3,CASSYSFQPQHF,TGTGCCAGCAGTTACTCGTTCCAGCCCCAGCATTTT
NA,NA,TRBJ2-1,TRBV5-8,CASSFQLEWEQFF,TGTGCCAGCAGCTTCCAACTAGAATGGGAGCAGTTCTTC
NA,NA,TRBJ2-5,TRBV9,CASSVEPGDQETQYF,TGTGCCAGCAGCGTAGAGCCAGGGGATCAAGAGACCCAGTACTTC
NA,TRBD1,TRBJ2-7,TRBV7-6,CASSLEGAIYEQYF,TGTGCCAGCAGCTTAGAGGGGGCGATTTACGAGCAGTACTTC
NA,NA,TRBJ1-1,TRBV19,CASSISPYMNTEAFF,TGTGCCAGTAGTATATCCCCGTACATGAACACTGAAGCTTTCTTT
NA,TRBD1,TRBJ2-2,TRBV19,CATQGAVNTGELFF,TGTGCCACTCAGGGGGCTGTGAACACCGGGGAGCTGTTTTTT
NA,TRBD2,TRBJ2-7,TRBV27,CASSWAGGFSYEQYF,TGTGCCAGCAGTTGGGCGGGAGGGTTCTCCTACGAGCAGTACTTC
NA,NA,TRBJ2-3,TRBV11-2,CASRPGRGRGVRTDTQYF,TGTGCCAGCAGACCAGGTAGAGGGAGGGGGGTCCGGACAGATACGCAGTATTTT
once,NA,TRBJ1-3,TRBV18,CASSPPQGAGNTIYF,TGTGCCAGCTCACCGCCACAGGGTGCTGGAAACACCATATATTTT
NA,NA,TRBJ1-2,TRBV4-2,CASSPQQFEEVPSHYGYTF,TGTGCCAGCAGCCCCCAGCAATTTGAGGAGGTCCCCTCTCACTATGGCTACACCTTC
NA,NA,TRBJ2-5,TRBV6-1,CASSEGVPETQYF,TGTGCCAGCAGTGAAGGGGTTCCAGAGACCCAGTACTTC
NA,NA,TRBJ1-3,TRBV9,CASSHGQLTGNTIYF,TGTGCCAGCAGCCACGGACAACTAACTGGAAACACCATATATTTT